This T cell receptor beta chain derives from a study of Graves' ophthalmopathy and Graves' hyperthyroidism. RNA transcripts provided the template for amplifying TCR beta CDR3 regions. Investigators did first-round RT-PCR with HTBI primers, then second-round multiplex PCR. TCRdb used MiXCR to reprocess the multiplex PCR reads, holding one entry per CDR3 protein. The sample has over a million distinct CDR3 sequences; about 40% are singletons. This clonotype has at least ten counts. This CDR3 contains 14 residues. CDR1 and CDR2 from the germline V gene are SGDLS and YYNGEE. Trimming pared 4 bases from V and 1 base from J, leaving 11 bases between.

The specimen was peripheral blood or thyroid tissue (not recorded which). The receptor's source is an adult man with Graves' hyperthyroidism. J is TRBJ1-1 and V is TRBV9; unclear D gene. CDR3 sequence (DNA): TGTGCCAGCAGCCTCGCCTTGGAGAACACTGAAGCTTTCTTT. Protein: CASSLALENTEAFF.